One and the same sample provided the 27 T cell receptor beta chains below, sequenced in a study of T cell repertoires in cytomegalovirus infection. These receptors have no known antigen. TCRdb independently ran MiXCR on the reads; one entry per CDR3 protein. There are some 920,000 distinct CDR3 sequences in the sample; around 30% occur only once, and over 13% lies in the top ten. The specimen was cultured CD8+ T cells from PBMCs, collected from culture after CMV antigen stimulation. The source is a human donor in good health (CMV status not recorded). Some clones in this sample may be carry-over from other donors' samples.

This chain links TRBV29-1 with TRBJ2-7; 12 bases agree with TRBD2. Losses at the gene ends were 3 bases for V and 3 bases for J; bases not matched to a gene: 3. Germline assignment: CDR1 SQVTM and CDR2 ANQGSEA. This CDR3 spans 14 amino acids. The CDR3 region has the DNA TGCAGCGTTGATACTAGCGGGGGGAACTACGAGCAGTACTTC. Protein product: CSVDTSGGNYEQYF.

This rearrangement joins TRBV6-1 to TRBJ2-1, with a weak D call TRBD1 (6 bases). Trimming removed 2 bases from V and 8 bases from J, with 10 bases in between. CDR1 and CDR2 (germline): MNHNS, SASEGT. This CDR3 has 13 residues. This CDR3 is CASSEKQGDEQFF. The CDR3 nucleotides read TGTGCCAGCAGTGAAAAACAGGGCGATGAGCAGTTCTTC.

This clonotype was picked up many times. CDR3 residues: CASSPNTDTGNTIYF. The CDR3, as DNA: TGTGCCAGCAGTCCTAACACGGATACTGGAAACACCATATATTTT. V and J are TRBV7-2 and TRBJ1-3; no reliable D call. This CDR3 is 15 amino acids long. V lost 6 bases to trimming and J lost 2 bases, with 14 bases between them. CDR1 and CDR2 (germline): SGHTA, FQGNSA.

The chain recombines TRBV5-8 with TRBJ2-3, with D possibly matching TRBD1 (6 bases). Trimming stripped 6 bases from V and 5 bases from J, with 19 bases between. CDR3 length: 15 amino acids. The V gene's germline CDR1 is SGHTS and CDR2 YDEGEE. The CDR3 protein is CASTPGLGAGDTQYF. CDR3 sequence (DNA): TGTGCCAGCACCCCGGGGTTGGGGGCTGGAGATACGCAGTATTTT.

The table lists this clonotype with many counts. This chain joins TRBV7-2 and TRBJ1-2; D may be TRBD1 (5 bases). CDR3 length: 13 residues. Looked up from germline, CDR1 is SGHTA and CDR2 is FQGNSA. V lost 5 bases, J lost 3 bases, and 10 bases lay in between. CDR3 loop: CASSQTGDYGYTF. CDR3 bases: TGTGCCAGCAGCCAAACGGGGGACTATGGCTACACCTTC.

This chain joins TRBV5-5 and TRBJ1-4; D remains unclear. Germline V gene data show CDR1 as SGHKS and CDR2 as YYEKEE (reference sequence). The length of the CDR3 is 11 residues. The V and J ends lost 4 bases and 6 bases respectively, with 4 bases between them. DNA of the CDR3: TGTGCCAGCAGCGCCTATGAAAAACTGTTTTTT. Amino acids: CASSAYEKLFF.

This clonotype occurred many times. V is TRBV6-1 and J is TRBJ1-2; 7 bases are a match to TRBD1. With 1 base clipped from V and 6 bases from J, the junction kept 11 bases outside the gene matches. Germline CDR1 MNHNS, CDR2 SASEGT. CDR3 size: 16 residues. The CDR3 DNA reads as TGTGCCAGCAGTGAAGAAATAAGGGGGCGCCCTGATGGCTACACCTTC. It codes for CASSEEIRGRPDGYTF.

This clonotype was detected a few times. CDR3 nucleotide sequence: TGCGCCAGCAGTGAGGGGGGAAGGTACGAGCAGTACTTC. Protein product: CASSEGGRYEQYF. The genes are TRBV10-2 and TRBJ2-7; TRBD1 or TRBD2 may be the D gene (5 bases each). In germline, CDR1 is WSHSY, CDR2 SAAADI. V was trimmed by 2 bases and J by 4 bases, leaving 9 bases between them. The CDR3 consists of 13 residues.

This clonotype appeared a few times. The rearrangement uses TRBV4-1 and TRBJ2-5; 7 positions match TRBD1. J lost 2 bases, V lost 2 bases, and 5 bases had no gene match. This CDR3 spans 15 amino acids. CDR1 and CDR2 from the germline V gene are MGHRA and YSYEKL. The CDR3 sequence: CASSQRDSNQETQYF. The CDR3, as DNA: TGCGCCAGCAGCCAAAGGGACAGTAATCAAGAGACCCAGTACTTC.

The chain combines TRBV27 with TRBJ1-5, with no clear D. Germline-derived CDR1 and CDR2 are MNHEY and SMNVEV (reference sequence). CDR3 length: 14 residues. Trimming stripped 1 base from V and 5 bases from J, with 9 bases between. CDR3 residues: CASSLFSGDQPQHF. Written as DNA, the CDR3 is TGTGCCAGCAGTTTATTCTCCGGAGATCAGCCCCAGCATTTT.

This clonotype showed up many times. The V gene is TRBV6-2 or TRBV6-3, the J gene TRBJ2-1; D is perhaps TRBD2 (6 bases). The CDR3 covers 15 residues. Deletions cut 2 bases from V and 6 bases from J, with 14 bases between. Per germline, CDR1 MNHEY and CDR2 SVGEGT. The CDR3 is CASSYLKGTFNEQFF. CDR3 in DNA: TGTGCCAGCAGTTACCTGAAAGGGACTTTCAATGAGCAGTTCTTC.

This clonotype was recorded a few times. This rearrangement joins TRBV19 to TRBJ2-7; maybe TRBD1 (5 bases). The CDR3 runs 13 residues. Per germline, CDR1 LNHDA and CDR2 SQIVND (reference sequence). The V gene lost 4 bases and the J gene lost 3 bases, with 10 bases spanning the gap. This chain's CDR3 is CASSTRESYEQYF. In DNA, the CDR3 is TGTGCCAGTAGTACCAGGGAAAGCTACGAGCAGTACTTC.

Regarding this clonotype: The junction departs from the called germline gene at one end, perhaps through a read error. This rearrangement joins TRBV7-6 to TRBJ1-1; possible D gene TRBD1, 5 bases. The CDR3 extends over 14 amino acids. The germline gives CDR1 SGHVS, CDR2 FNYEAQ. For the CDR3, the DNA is TGTGCCAGCAACTTAGAAGGGGCTGGCACTGAAGCTTTCTTT. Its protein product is CASNLEGAGTEAFF.

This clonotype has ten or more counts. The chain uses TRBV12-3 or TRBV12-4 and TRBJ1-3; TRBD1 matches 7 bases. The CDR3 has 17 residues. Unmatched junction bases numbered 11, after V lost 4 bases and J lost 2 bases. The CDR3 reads CASSSLRDSSPGNTIYF. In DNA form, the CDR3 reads TGTGCCAGCAGTTCCCTCCGGGACAGCTCCCCTGGAAACACCATATATTTT.

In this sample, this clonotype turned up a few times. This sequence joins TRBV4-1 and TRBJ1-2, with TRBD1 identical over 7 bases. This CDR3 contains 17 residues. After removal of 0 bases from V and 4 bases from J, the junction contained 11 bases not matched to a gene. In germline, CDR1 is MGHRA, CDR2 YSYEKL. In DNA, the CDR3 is TGCGCCAGCAGCCAAGATATACGGGACAGTAGAAGCTATGGCTACACCTTC. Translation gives CASSQDIRDSRSYGYTF.

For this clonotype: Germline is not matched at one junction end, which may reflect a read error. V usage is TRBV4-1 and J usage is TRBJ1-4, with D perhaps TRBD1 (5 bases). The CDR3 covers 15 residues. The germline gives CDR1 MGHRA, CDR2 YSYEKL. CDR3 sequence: CACTEGLGSGEKLFF. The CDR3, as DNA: TGTGCCTGCACGGAGGGGCTCGGGAGTGGTGAAAAACTGTTTTTT.

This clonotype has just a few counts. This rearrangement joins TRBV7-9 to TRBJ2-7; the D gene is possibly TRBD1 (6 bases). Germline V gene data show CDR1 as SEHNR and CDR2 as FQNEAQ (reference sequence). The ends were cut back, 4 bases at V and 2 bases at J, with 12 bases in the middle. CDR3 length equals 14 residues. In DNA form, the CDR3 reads TGTGCCAGCAGCTCCAGGGGCACCCCCTACGAGCAGTACTTC. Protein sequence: CASSSRGTPYEQYF. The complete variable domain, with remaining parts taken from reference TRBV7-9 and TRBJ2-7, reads DTGVSQNPRHKITKRGQNVTFRCDPISEHNRLYWYRQTLGQGPEFLTYFQNEAQLEKSRLLSDRFSAERPKGSFSTLEIQRTEQGDSAMYLCASSSRGTPYEQYFGPGTRLTVT.

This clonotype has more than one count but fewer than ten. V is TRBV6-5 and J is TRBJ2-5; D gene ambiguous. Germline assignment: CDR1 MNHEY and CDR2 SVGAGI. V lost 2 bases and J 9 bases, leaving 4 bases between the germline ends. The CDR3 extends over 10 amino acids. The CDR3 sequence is CASSYPPQYF. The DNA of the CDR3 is TGTGCCAGCAGTTACCCCCCCCAGTACTTC.

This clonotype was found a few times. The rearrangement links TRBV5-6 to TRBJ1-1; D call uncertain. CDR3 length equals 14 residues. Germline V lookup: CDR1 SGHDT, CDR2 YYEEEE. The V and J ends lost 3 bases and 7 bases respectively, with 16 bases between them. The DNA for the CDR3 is TGTGCCAGCAGCTCCGGACGTCCGACGAGTGAAGCTTTCTTT. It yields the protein CASSSGRPTSEAFF.

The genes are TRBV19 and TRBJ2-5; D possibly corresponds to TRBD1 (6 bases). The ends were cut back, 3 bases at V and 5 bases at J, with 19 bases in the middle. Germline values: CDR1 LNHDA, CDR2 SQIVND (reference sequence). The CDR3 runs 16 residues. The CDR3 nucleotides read TGTGCCAGTAGTATGTTCGTGACAGGTCCATTGGAGACCCAGTACTTC. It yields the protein CASSMFVTGPLETQYF.

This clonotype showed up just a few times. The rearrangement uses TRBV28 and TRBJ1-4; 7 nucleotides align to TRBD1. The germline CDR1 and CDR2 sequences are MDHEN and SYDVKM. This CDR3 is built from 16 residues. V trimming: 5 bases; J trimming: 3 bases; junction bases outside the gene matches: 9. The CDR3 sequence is CASSLPPGQPNEKLFF. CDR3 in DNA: TGTGCCAGCAGTCTTCCTCCGGGACAGCCTAATGAAAAACTGTTTTTT.

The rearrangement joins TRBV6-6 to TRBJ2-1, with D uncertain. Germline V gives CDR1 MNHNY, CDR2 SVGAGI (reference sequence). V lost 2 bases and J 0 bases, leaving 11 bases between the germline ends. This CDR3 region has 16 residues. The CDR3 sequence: CASSYLGISSYNEQFF. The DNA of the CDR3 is TGTGCCAGCAGTTACCTAGGGATAAGCTCCTACAATGAGCAGTTCTTC.

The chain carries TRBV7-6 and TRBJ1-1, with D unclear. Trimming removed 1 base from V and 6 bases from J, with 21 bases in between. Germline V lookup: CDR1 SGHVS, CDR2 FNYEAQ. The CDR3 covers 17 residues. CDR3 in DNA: TGTGCCAGCAGCTTAGTGGCGCAAAGTGGCCCCTTTTCTGAAGCTTTCTTT. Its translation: CASSLVAQSGPFSEAFF.

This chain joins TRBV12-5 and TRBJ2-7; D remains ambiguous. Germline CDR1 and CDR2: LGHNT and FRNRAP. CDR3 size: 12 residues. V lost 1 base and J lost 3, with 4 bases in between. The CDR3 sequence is CASGLAIYEQYF. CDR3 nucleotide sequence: TGTGCTAGTGGTTTGGCAATCTACGAGCAGTACTTC. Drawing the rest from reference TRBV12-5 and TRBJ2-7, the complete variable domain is DARVTQTPRHKVTEMGQEVTMRCQPILGHNTVFWYRQTMMQGLELLAYFRNRAPLDDSGMPKDRFSAEMPDATLATLKIQPSEPRDSAVYFCASGLAIYEQYFGPGTRLTVT.

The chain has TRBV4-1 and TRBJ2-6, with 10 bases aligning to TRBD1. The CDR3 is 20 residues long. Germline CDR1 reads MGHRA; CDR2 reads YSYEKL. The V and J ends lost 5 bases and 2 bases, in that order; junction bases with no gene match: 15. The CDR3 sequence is CASSYPYRDRGATGANVLTF. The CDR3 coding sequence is TGCGCCAGCAGCTACCCATACCGGGACAGGGGAGCCACTGGGGCCAACGTCCTGACTTTC.

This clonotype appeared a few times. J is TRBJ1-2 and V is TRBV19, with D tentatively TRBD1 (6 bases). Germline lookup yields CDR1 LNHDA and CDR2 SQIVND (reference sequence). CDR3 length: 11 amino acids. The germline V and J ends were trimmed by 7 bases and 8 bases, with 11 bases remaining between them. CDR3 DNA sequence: TGTGCCAGTATGACAGGAGGCGGCTACACCTTC. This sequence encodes CASMTGGGYTF.

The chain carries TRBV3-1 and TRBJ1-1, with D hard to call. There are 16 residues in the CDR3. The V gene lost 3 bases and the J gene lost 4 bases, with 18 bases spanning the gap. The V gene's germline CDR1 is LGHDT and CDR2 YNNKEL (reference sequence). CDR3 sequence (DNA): TGTGCCAGCAGCCACAAGATCCCGGGAGCGGGCACTGAAGCTTTCTTT. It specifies CASSHKIPGAGTEAFF. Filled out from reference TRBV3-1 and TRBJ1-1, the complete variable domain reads DTAVSQTPKYLVTQMGNDKSIKCEQNLGHDTMYWYKQDSKKFLKIMFSYNNKELIINETVPNRFSPKSPDKAHLNLHINSLELGDSAVYFCASSHKIPGAGTEAFFGQGTRLTVV.